In this sample, the clone carrying this T cell receptor (beta chain) turned up once. Trimming removed 5 bases from V and 3 bases from J, with 8 bases in between. The CDR3 covers 13 residues. CDR1 and CDR2 from the germline V gene are LNHDA and SQIVND (reference sequence). This sample was included in a study of technical replicates of blood from a few donors. Clones were read by immunoSEQ multiplex PCR, and TCRdb kept only the in-frame ones, dropping some. The table records some 94,000 clones, 90% to 97% of them present only once. The material sequenced was T cells isolated from PBMCs. The chain recombines TRBV19 with TRBJ1-5; no reliable D call. This TCR came from a human donor in good health. CDR3 coding DNA: TGTGCCAGTAGTCTTAGATTCAATCAGCCCCAGCATTTT. Translation gives CASSLRFNQPQHF.